This TCR beta chain was recovered during a study of shared clonotypes between healthy human individuals. The study, taken as a whole, reports: Some naive CD4 clonotypes, roughly 5%, turned up in common across several donors. All-four-donor shared clonotypes had higher generation probabilities than non-shared clonotypes did.

Of note for this clone: Its antigen is unknown.

The CDR3 sequence is 15 residues long. V was clipped by 6 bases and J by 6 bases; unmatched bases: 12. The germline V gene encodes CDR1 LNHDA and CDR2 SQIVND (reference sequence). The naive CD8 population came from CD45RO-negative cells selected for CCR7, without terminally differentiated effector memory CD45RA+ cells. Per sorted-subset replicate PCR, input was approximately 0.2 ug DNA, representing roughly 29,000 T cell genomes. The repertoire was sequenced with immunoSEQ multiplex PCR; TCRdb's copy has only in-frame clones and lacks some. The table shows hundreds of thousands of clones, with over 90% occurring only once.

What was sequenced was naive CD8+ T cells sorted from blood. The TCR was taken from a young man in good health. The chain is built from TRBV19 and TRBJ1-1; 8 nucleotides match TRBD1. The CDR3 nucleotides read TGTGCCAGTAGACAACTCTGGACAGGGATTTCTGAAGCTTTCTTT. This translates into CASRQLWTGISEAFF.